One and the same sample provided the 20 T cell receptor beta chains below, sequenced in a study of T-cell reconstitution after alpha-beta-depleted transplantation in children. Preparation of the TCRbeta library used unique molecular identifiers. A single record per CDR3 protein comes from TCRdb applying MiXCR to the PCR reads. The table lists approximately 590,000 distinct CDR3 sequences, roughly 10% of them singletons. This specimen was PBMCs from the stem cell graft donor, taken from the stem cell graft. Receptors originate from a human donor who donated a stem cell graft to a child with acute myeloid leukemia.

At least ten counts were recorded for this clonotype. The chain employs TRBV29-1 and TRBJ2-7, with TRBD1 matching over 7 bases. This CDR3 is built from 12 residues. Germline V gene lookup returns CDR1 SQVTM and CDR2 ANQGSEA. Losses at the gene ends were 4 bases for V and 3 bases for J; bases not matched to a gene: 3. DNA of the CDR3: TGCAGCGTTGTGGGACAGATCTACGAGCAGTACTTC. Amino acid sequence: CSVVGQIYEQYF.

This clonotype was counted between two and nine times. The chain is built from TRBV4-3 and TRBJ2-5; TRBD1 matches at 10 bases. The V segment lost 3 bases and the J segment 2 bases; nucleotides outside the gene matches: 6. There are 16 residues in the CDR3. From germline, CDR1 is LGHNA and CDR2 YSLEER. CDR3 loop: CASSQGTGATQETQYF. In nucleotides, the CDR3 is TGCGCCAGCAGCCAGGGGACAGGGGCTACTCAAGAGACCCAGTACTTC.

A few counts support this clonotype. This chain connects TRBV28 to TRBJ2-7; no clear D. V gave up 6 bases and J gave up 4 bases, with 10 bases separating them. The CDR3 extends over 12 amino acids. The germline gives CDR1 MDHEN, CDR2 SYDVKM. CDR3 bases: TGTGCCAGCAGGTTGCCCGGATACGAGCAGTACTTC. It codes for CASRLPGYEQYF.

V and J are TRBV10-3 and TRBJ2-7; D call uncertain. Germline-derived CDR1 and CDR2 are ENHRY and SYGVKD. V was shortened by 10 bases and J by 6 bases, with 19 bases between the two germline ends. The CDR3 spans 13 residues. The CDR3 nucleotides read TGTGCCACCCGACCTCTAGATTCGGGCGAGCAGTACTTC. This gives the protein CATRPLDSGEQYF.

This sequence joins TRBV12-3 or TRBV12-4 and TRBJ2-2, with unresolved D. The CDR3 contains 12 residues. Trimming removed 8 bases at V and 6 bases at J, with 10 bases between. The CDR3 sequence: CASGPAAGELFF. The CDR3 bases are TGTGCCAGCGGCCCTGCGGCCGGGGAGCTGTTTTTT.

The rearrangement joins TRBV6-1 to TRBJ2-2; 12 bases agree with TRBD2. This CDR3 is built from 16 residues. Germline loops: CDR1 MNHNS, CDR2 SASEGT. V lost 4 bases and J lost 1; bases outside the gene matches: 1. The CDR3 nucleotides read TGTGCCAGCAGTGCGACTAGCGGGAGGAACACCGGGGAGCTGTTTTTT. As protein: CASSATSGRNTGELFF.

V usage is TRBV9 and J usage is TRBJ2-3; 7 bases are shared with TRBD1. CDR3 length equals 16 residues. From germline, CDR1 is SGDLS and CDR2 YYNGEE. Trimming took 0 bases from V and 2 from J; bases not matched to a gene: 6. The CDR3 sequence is CASSVETRGHTDTQYF. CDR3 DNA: TGTGCCAGCAGCGTAGAAACTAGGGGGCACACAGATACGCAGTATTTT.

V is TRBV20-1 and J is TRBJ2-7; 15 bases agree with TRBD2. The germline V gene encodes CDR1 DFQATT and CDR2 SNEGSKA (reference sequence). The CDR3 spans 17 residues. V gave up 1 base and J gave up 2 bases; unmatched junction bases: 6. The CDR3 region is CSARVGTSGRKTYEQYF. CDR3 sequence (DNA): TGCAGTGCTAGAGTGGGGACTAGCGGGAGGAAGACCTACGAGCAGTACTTC.

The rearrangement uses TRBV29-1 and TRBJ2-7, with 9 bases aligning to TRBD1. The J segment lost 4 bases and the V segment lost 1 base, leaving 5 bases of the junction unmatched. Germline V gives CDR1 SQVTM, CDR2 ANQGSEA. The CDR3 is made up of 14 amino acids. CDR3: CSVEVGTGIYEQYF. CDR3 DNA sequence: TGCAGCGTTGAAGTAGGGACAGGGATTTACGAGCAGTACTTC.

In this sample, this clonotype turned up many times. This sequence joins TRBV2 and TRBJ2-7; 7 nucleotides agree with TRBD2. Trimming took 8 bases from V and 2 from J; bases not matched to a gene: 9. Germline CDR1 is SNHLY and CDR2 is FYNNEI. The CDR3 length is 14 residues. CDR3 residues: CASQRDGTTYEQYF. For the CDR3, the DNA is TGTGCCAGCCAGAGGGATGGGACTACCTACGAGCAGTACTTC.

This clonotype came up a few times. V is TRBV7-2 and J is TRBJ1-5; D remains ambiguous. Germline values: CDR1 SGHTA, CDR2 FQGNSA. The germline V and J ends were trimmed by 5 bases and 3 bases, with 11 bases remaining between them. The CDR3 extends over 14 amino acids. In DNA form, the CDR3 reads TGTGCCAGCAGCCCGACTCAAATCAATCAGCCCCAGCATTTT. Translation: CASSPTQINQPQHF.

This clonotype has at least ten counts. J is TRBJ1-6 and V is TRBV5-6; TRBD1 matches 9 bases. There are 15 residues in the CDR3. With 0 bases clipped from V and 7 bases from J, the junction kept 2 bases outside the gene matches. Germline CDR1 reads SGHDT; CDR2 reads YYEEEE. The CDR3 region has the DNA TGTGCCAGCAGCTTGGAAGGGACAGGGAATTCACCCCTCCACTTT. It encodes CASSLEGTGNSPLHF. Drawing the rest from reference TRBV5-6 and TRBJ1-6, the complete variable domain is DAGVTQSPTHLIKTRGQQVTLRCSPKSGHDTVSWYQQALGQGPQFIFQYYEEEERQRGNFPDRFSGHQFPNYSSELNVNALLLGDSALYLCASSLEGTGNSPLHFGNGTRLTVT.

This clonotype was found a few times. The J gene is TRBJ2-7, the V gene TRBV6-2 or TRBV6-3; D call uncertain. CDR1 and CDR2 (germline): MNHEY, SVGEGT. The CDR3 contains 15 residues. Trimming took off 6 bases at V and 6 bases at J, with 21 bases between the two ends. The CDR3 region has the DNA TGTGCCAGCAGACACCGTGGACCCTCCCTGGCCGAGCAGTACTTC. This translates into CASRHRGPSLAEQYF.

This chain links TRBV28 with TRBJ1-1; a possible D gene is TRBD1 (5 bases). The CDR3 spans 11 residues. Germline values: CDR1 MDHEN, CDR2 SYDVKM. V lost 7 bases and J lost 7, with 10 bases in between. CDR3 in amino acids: CASIMGGEAFF. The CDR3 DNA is TGTGCCAGCATCATGGGGGGTGAAGCTTTCTTT.

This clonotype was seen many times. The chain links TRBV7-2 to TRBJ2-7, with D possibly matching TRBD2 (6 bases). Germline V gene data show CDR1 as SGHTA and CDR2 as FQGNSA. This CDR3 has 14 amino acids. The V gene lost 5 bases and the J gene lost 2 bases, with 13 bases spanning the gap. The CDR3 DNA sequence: TGTGCCAGCAGCCGAATGTGGGGGGCCTACGAGCAGTACTTC. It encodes CASSRMWGAYEQYF.

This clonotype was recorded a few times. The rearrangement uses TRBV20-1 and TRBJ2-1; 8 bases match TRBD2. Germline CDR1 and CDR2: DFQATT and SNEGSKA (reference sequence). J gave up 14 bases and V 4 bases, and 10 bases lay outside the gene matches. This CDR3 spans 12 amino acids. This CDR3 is CSANGRGSGEFF. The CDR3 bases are TGCAGTGCTAACGGGAGGGGTTCAGGGGAGTTCTTC.

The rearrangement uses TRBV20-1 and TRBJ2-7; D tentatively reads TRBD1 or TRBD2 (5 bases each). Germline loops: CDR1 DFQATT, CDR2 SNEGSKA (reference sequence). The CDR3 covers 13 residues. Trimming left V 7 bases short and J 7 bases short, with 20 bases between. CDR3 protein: CSVSTRDLREQYF. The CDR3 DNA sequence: TGCAGTGTTTCGACCCGGGACCTCAGGGAGCAGTACTTC.

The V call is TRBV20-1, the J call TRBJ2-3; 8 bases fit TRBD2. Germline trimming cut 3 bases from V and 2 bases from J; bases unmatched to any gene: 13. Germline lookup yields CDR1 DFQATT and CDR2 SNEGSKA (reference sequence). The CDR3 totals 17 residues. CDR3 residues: CSARSRRISGVTDTQYF. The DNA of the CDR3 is TGCAGTGCTAGGTCCCGGAGGATTAGCGGGGTCACAGATACGCAGTATTTT.

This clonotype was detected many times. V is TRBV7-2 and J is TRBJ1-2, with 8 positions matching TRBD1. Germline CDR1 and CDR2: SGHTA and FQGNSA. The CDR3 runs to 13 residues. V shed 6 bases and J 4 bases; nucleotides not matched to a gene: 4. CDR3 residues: CASRGQGPYGYTF. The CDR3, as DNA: TGTGCCAGCAGAGGACAGGGCCCCTATGGCTACACCTTC.

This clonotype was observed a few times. DNA of the CDR3: TGTGCCAGCAGTACCATAGCGGGACTCACAGATACGCAGTATTTT. This gives the protein CASSTIAGLTDTQYF. The chain couples TRBV28 to TRBJ2-3; the match to TRBD2 covers 8 bases. Looked up from germline, CDR1 is MDHEN and CDR2 is SYDVKM. There are 15 residues in the CDR3. V lost 5 bases and J lost 2; bases outside the gene matches: 6. Complete variable domain (other parts from reference TRBV28 and TRBJ2-3): DVKVTQSSRYLVKRTGEKVFLECVQDMDHENMFWYRQDPGLGLRLIYFSYDVKMKEKGDIPEGYSVSREKKERFSLILESASTNQTSMYLCASSTIAGLTDTQYFGPGTRLTVL.